Listed below are T cell receptor beta chains from one sample, sequenced in a study of cytomegalovirus exposure and HLA in healthy donors. Here immunoSEQ multiplex PCR was the method, and the copy in TCRdb shows in-frame clones only, minus some. This table holds under 150,000 clones, roughly 80% found once. Sequencing was carried out using PBMCs. The origin of the receptors is a woman aged 40 to 55 in good health and CMV-seropositive. Each CDR3 is given with its conserved first and last residue. A D gene is named only where the DNA matches it firmly.

j_call d_call v_call cdr3_aa
TRBJ1-5 - TRBV30 CAWSLARNQPQHF
TRBJ2-7 - TRBV29-1 CSVEGPFYEQYF
TRBJ2-3 - TRBV29-1 CSVEVGTDTQYF
TRBJ1-2 TRBD1 TRBV2 CASRGGGGGYGYTF
TRBJ2-3 TRBD1 TRBV4-3 CASSQDITRTGAYTDTQYF
TRBJ2-1 TRBD2 TRBV29-1 CSVGGTSGLNEQFF
TRBJ2-5 TRBD2 TRBV7-9 CSTLGGGRETQYF
- TRBD2 TRBV7-9 CASSDSSGLFSYEQYF
TRBJ1-1 TRBD1 TRBV7-9 CASSSPGTGINTMNTEAFF
TRBJ2-7 - TRBV7-8 CASSLIRETYEQYF